This T cell receptor (beta chain) derives from a study of cytomegalovirus exposure and HLA in healthy donors. The CDR3 consists of 16 residues. Between the trimmed V and J ends, which lost 5 bases and 1 base, there was a span of 14 bases. Germline V gene sequence: CDR1 SGHVS, CDR2 FQNEAQ. Both 60 Vbeta primers and 13 Jbeta primers went into the PCR. Repertoires were generated with immunoSEQ multiplex PCR, while TCRdb's copy carries only in-frame clones and drops some. In the table there are under 200,000 clones, around four fifths of which are singletons. This chain connects TRBV7-8 to TRBJ2-2; a possible D gene is TRBD1 (6 bases). The sequence derives from a man aged 18-30 years in good health and CMV-seronegative. The sample taken for sequencing was PBMCs. CDR3 loop: CASSQPATGNTGELFF. In DNA form, the CDR3 reads TGTGCCAGCAGCCAACCGGCGACAGGGAACACCGGGGAGCTGTTTTTT.